This TCR beta chain was obtained from a study of T-cell reconstitution after alpha-beta-depleted transplantation in children. Preparation of the TCRbeta library involved a method that used unique molecular identifiers. MiXCR was run by TCRdb on the PCR reads, yielding one entry per CDR3 protein. The repertoire consists of about 24,000 distinct CDR3 sequences, with 11% occurring once and the leading ten covering 20% to 30%. V dropped 2 bases and J dropped 3; count of bases not matched to a gene: 2. This CDR3 has 15 amino acids. CDR1 and CDR2 from the germline V gene are SGHKS and YYEKEE (reference sequence). This clonotype showed up many times.

The J gene is TRBJ2-3, the V gene TRBV5-5; 11 nucleotides match TRBD1. This receptor was identified in a human donor who donated a stem cell graft to a child with chronic granulomatous disease. Source: PBMCs from the stem cell graft donor, taken from the stem cell graft. The CDR3: CASSFRDRGTDTQYF. The DNA for the CDR3 is TGTGCCAGCAGCTTCCGGGACAGGGGGACAGATACGCAGTATTTT. Using reference TRBV5-5 and TRBJ2-3 for the parts outside the CDR3, the full variable domain is DAGVTQSPTHLIKTRGQQVTLRCSPISGHKSVSWYQQVLGQGPQFIFQYYEKEERGRGNFPDRFSARQFPNYSSELNVNALLLGDSALYLCASSFRDRGTDTQYFGPGTRLTVL.